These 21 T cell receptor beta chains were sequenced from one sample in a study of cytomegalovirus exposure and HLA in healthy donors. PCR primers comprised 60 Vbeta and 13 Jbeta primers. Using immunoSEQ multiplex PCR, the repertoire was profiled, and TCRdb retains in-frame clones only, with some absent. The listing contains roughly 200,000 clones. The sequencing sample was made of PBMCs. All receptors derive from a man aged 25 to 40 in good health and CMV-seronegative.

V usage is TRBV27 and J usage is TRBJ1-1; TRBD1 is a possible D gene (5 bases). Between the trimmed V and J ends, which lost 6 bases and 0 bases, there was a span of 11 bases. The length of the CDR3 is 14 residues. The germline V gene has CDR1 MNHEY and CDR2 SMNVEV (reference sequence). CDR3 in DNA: TGTGCCAGCAGGACCGACAGTATGAACACTGAAGCTTTCTTT. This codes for CASRTDSMNTEAFF.

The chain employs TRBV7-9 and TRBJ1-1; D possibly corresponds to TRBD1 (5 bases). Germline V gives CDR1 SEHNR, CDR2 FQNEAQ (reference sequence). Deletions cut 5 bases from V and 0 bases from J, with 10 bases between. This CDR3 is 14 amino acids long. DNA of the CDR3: TGTGCCAGCAGCCAGGGAGGATTGAACACTGAAGCTTTCTTT. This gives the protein CASSQGGLNTEAFF.

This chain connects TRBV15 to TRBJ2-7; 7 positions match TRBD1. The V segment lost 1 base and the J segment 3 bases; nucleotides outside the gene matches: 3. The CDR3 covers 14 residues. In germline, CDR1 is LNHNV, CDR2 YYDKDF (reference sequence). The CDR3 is CATSRGPGGYEQYF. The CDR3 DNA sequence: TGTGCCACCAGCAGAGGGCCAGGGGGCTACGAGCAGTACTTC. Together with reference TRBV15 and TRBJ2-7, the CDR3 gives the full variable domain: DAMVIQNPRYQVTQFGKPVTLSCSQTLNHNVMYWYQQKSSQAPKLLFHYYDKDFNNEADTPDNFQSRRPNTSFCFLDIRSPGLGDTAMYLCATSRGPGGYEQYFGPGTRLTVT.

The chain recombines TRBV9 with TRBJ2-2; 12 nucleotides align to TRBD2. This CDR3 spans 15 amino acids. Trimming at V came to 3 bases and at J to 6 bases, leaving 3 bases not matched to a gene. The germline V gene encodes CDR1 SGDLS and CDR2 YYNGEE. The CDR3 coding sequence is TGTGCCAGCAGCGCTAGCGGGGGGGAGGCCGGGGAGCTGTTTTTT. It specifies CASSASGGEAGELFF. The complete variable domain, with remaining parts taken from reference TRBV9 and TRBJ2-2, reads DSGVTQTPKHLITATGQRVTLRCSPRSGDLSVYWYQQSLDQGLQFLIQYYNGEERAKGNILERFSAQQFPDLHSELNLSSLELGDSALYFCASSASGGEAGELFFGEGSRLTVL.

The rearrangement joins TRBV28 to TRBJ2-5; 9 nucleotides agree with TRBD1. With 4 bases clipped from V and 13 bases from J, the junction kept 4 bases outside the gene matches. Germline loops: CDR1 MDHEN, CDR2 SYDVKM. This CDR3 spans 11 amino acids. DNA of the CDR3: TGTGCCAGCAGTTCGACAGGGGGATGGTACTTC. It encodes CASSSTGGWYF.

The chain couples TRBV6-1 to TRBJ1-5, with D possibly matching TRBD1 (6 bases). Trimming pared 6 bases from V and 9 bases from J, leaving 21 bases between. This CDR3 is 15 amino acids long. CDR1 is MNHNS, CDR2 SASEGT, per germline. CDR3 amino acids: CASRAMGDTEGPQHF. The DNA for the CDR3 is TGTGCCAGCAGGGCGATGGGGGACACCGAAGGGCCCCAGCATTTT.

CDR3 protein: CASSPTSGATDTQYF. In DNA form, the CDR3 reads TGCGCCAGCAGCCCTACTAGCGGGGCCACAGATACGCAGTATTTT. This rearrangement joins TRBV5-1 to TRBJ2-3, with 10 bases aligning to TRBD2. There are 15 residues in the CDR3. V dropped 4 bases and J dropped 2; count of bases not matched to a gene: 4. Germline V gives CDR1 SGHRS, CDR2 YFSETQ.

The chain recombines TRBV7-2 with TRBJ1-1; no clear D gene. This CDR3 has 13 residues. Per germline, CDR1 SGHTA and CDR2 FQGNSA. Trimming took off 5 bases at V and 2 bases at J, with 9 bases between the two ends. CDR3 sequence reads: CASSRTGNTEAFF. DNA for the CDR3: TGTGCCAGCAGCCGGACGGGAAACACTGAAGCTTTCTTT.

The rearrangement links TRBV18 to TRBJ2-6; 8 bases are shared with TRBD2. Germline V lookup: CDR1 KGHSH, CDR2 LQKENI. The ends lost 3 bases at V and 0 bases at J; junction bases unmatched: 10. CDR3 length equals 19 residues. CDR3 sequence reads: CASSPPQRGPSSGANVLTF. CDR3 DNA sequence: TGTGCCAGCTCACCCCCCCAGCGGGGGCCCTCCTCTGGGGCCAACGTCCTGACTTTC.

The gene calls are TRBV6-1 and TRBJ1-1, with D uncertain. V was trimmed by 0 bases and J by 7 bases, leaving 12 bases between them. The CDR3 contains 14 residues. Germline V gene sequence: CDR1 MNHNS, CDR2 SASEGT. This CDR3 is CASSEAMWAVEAFF. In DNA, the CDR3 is TGTGCCAGCAGTGAAGCGATGTGGGCAGTTGAAGCTTTCTTT.

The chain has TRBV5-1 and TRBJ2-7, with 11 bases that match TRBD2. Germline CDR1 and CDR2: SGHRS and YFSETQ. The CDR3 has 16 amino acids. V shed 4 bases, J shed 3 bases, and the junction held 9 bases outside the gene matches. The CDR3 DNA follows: TGCGCCAGCAGCCTTACTCGACTAGCGGGAATCTACGAGCAGTACTTC. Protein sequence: CASSLTRLAGIYEQYF. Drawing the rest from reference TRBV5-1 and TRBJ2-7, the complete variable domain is KAGVTQTPRYLIKTRGQQVTLSCSPISGHRSVSWYQQTPGQGLQFLFEYFSETQRNKGNFPGRFSGRQFSNSRSEMNVSTLELGDSALYLCASSLTRLAGIYEQYFGPGTRLTVT.

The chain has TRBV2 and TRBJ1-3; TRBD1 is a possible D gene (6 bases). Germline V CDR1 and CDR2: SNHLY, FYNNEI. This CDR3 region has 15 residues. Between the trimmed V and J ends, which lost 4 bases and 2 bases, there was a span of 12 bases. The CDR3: CASSARRQAGNTIYF. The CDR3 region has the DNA TGTGCCAGCAGTGCCCGCAGACAGGCTGGAAACACCATATATTTT.

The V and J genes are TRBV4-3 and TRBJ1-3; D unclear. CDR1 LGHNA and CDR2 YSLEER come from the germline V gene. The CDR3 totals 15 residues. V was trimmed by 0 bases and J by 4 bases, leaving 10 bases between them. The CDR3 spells CASSQDPLGGNTIYF. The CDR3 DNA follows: TGCGCCAGCAGCCAAGACCCGCTCGGGGGAAACACCATATATTTT.

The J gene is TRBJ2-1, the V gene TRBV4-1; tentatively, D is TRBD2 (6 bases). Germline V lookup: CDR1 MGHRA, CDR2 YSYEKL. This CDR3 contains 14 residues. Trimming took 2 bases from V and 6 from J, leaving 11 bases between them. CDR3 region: CASSQFMGGNEQFF. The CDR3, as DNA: TGCGCCAGCAGCCAATTCATGGGGGGCAATGAGCAGTTCTTC.

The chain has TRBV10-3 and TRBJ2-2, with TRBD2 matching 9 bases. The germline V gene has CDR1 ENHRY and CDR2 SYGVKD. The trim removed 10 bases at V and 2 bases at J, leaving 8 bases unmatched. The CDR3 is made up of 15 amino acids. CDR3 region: CATAIAGDNTGELFF. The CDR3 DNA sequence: TGTGCCACCGCCATAGCGGGGGACAACACCGGGGAGCTGTTTTTT.

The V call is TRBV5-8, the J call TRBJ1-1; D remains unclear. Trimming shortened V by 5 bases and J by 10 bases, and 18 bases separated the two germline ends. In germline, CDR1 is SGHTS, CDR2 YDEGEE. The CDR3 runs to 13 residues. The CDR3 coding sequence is TGTGCCAGCAGAGCTATCAGAGTAGCCGGAGCTTTCTTT. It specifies CASRAIRVAGAFF.

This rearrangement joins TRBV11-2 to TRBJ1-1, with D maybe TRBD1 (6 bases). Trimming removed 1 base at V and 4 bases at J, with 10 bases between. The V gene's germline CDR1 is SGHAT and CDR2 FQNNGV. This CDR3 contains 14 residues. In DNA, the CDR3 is TGTGCCAGCAGCTTAGGCGACAGGTTCACTGAAGCTTTCTTT. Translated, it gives CASSLGDRFTEAFF.

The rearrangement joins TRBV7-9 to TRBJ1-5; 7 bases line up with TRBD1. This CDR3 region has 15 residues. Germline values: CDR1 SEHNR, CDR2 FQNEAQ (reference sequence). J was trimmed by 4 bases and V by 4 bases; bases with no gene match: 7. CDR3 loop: CASSSAGTANQPQHF. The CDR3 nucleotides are TGTGCCAGCAGCTCCGCCGGGACAGCAAATCAGCCCCAGCATTTT. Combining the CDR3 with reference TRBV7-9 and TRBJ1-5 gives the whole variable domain DTGVSQNPRHKITKRGQNVTFRCDPISEHNRLYWYRQTLGQGPEFLTYFQNEAQLEKSRLLSDRFSAERPKGSFSTLEIQRTEQGDSAMYLCASSSAGTANQPQHFGDGTRLSIL.

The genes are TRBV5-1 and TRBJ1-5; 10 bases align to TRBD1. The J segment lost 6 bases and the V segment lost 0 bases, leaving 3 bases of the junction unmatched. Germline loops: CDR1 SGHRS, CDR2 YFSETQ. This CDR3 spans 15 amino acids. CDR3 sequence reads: CASSLETGGTQPQHF. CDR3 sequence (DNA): TGCGCCAGCAGCTTGGAGACAGGGGGCACTCAGCCCCAGCATTTT. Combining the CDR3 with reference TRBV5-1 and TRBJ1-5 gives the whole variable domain KAGVTQTPRYLIKTRGQQVTLSCSPISGHRSVSWYQQTPGQGLQFLFEYFSETQRNKGNFPGRFSGRQFSNSRSEMNVSTLELGDSALYLCASSLETGGTQPQHFGDGTRLSIL.

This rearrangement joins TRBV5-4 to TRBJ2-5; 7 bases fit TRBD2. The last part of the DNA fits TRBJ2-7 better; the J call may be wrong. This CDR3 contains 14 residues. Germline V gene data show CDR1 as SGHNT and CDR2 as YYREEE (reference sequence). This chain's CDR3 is CASSLAAGRVEQYF. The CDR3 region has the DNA TGTGCCAGCAGCTTGGCCGCGGGGAGGGTCGAGCAGTACTTC.

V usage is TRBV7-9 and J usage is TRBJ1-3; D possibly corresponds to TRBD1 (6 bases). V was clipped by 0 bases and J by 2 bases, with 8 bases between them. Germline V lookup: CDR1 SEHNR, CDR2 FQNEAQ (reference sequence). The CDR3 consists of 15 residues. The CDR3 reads CASSLAGGTGNTIYF. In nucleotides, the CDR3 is TGTGCCAGCAGCTTAGCAGGGGGTACTGGAAACACCATATATTTT.